This entry lists 10 T cell receptor beta chains sequenced from one sample in a study of shared clonotypes between healthy human individuals. Clones were sequenced by immunoSEQ multiplex PCR, and TCRdb holds only the in-frame ones, with some missing. Here the sample spans roughly 1 million clones, around three quarters being singletons. The sequenced sample consisted of memory CD4+ T cells from PBMCs. Subset in this sample: CD45RA-negative fraction. The receptors come from a man between 18 and 29 years old in good health. Some clones in this sample may be carry-over from other donors' samples.

This chain joins TRBV27 and TRBJ1-4; 7 positions match TRBD1. Losses at the gene ends were 2 bases for V and 4 bases for J; bases not matched to a gene: 7. The CDR3 is 16 residues long. Germline values: CDR1 MNHEY, CDR2 SMNVEV (reference sequence). The CDR3 nucleotides read TGTGCCAGCAGTTTACCCGACAGGGCCTATAATGAAAAACTGTTTTTT. This codes for CASSLPDRAYNEKLFF.

V usage is TRBV7-3 and J usage is TRBJ1-1; 7 bases match TRBD1. The V segment lost 5 bases and the J segment 3 bases; nucleotides outside the gene matches: 3. The CDR3 spans 13 residues. Germline V gene lookup returns CDR1 SGHTA and CDR2 FQGTGA. The CDR3 DNA reads TGTGCCAGCAGCATCCAGGGGGACACTGAAGCTTTCTTT. Residues: CASSIQGDTEAFF.

The rearrangement joins TRBV6-1 to TRBJ2-7; D unresolved. V lost 1 base, J lost 5 bases, and 12 bases lay in between. CDR3 length: 14 amino acids. The germline gives CDR1 MNHNS, CDR2 SASEGT. CDR3 region: CASSEDMDLNEQYF. The CDR3 DNA reads TGTGCCAGCAGTGAAGATATGGATCTGAACGAGCAGTACTTC.

The chain carries TRBV10-3 and TRBJ2-2, with D unresolved. CDR3 length: 15 amino acids. The germline CDR1 and CDR2 sequences are ENHRY and SYGVKD. Trimming shortened V by 3 bases and J by 4 bases, and 12 bases separated the two germline ends. CDR3 nucleotides: TGTGCCATCAGTGAAGGATTTTCCATCACCGGGGAGCTGTTTTTT. Amino acid sequence: CAISEGFSITGELFF.

The sample holds a few counts of this clone. This chain uses TRBV7-9 with TRBJ2-1; possible D gene TRBD1, 6 bases. Trimming took 6 bases from V and 4 from J, leaving 10 bases between them. Germline loops: CDR1 SEHNR, CDR2 FQNEAQ (reference sequence). CDR3 length: 13 residues. In DNA, the CDR3 is TGTGCCAGCAGATACGGGACATACAATGAGCAGTTCTTC. It yields the protein CASRYGTYNEQFF.

The chain recombines TRBV15 with TRBJ2-3, with D uncertain. Deletions cut 6 bases from V and 1 base from J, with 8 bases between. Germline-derived CDR1 and CDR2 are LNHNV and YYDKDF (reference sequence). This CDR3 comprises 13 residues. CDR3 bases: TGTGCCACCAGGGCGACTGGCACAGATACGCAGTATTTT. Amino acid sequence: CATRATGTDTQYF.

The V call is TRBV7-2, the J call TRBJ1-5; 10 bases agree with TRBD1. The ends lost 4 bases at V and 6 bases at J; junction bases unmatched: 9. Germline V CDR1 and CDR2: SGHTA, FQGNSA. This CDR3 has 16 amino acids. This CDR3 reads CASSWGGQGNGQPQHF. In DNA form, the CDR3 reads TGTGCCAGCAGCTGGGGGGGACAGGGGAACGGTCAGCCCCAGCATTTT.

This sequence joins TRBV25-1 and TRBJ1-2; D is ambiguous. This CDR3 spans 15 amino acids. Between the trimmed V and J ends, which lost 0 bases and 8 bases, there was a span of 16 bases. Germline V gives CDR1 MGHDK, CDR2 SYGVNS. CDR3 loop: CASSEYSRRTSGYTF. CDR3 sequence (DNA): TGTGCCAGCAGTGAATACTCGCGACGGACGAGCGGCTACACCTTC.

The V and J genes are TRBV7-3 and TRBJ1-1; a possible D gene is TRBD1 (6 bases). Germline lookup yields CDR1 SGHTA and CDR2 FQGTGA. This CDR3 has 13 residues. The V end lost 3 bases, the J end lost 3 bases, and 8 bases lay between the germline ends. CDR3 loop: CASSFYRDTEAFF. DNA of the CDR3: TGTGCCAGCAGCTTCTACAGGGACACTGAAGCTTTCTTT.

V and J are TRBV5-1 and TRBJ2-1; D uncertain. In germline, CDR1 is SGHRS, CDR2 YFSETQ. Trimming took 4 bases from V and 8 from J, leaving 13 bases between them. This CDR3 has 13 amino acids. CDR3 protein: CASSVTVMDEQFF. The CDR3 DNA follows: TGCGCCAGCAGCGTGACGGTGATGGATGAGCAGTTCTTC.